This T cell receptor (beta chain) derives from a study of T cell repertoires in cytomegalovirus infection. Study in general: Public TCR beta signatures were indicative of both CMV infection and a matching HLA type. Study results and caveats: Based on cumulative public TCR beta family frequency, carriers of CMV plus the relevant HLA were identified.

TCRdb fed the reads into MiXCR, producing one record per CDR3 protein. The repertoire holds fewer than 900,000 distinct CDR3 sequences, with around 29% as singletons. The CDR3 is 11 residues long. Trimming removed 5 bases from V and 3 bases from J, with 5 bases in between. CDR1 is SGDLS and CDR2 is YYNGEE in the germline V gene. To note about this clonotype: Its antigen is undetermined.

Here the sequenced sample was cultured CD8+ T cells from PBMCs, taken from culture after CMV antigen stimulation. This receptor was identified in a human donor in good health (CMV status not recorded). Some clones in this sample may be carry-over from other donors' samples. V and J are TRBV9 and TRBJ1-2; D not certain. The CDR3 nucleotides read TGTGCCAGCAGGAGCTACTATGGCTACACCTTC. Translating it yields CASRSYYGYTF. Using reference TRBV9 and TRBJ1-2 for the parts outside the CDR3, the full variable domain is DSGVTQTPKHLITATGQRVTLRCSPRSGDLSVYWYQQSLDQGLQFLIQYYNGEERAKGNILERFSAQQFPDLHSELNLSSLELGDSALYFCASRSYYGYTFGSGTRLTVV.